Reported below is one T cell receptor beta chain. TCRdb keeps only in-frame clones here, not all; method: immunoSEQ multiplex PCR. The sample holds around 140,000 clones, roughly 91% seen once. Excluded were patients having autoimmune disease history or systemic immunosuppression. The data were taken from a study of OX40 agonist ivuxolimab in advanced cancers. Study details: An agonistic anti-OX40 (CD134) antibody, ivuxolimab, was used to treat the patients. A diagnosis of hepatocellular carcinoma, melanoma, renal cell or head and neck cancer was present in dose-escalation patients.

The sequence came from an adult with an advanced solid tumor such as melanoma, head and neck, liver or kidney cancer. The sequencing used CD4+ or CD8+ T cells sorted from blood, collected in a trial of the OX40 agonist ivuxolimab.

CDR3 sequence reads: CASSPGLQGFTEAFF. In nucleotides, the CDR3 is TGTGCCAGCTCACCAGGGTTACAGGGGTTCACTGAAGCTTTCTTT. The rearrangement uses TRBV18 and TRBJ1-1, with TRBD1 identical over 7 bases. The CDR3 spans 15 residues. J lost 4 bases, V lost 2 bases, and 7 bases had no gene match. Germline CDR1 KGHSH, CDR2 LQKENI.